Each of the 17 T cell receptor beta chains below was sequenced from the same sample in a study of PD-1 blockade in classical Hodgkin lymphoma. Only in-frame clones appear in the TCRdb table, and some are missing; sequencing was by immunoSEQ multiplex PCR. The table includes about 53,000 clones, over 70% detected once. Every patient experienced relapse after autologous stem cell transplantation, and brentuximab vedotin exposure varied. The material sequenced was peripheral blood mononuclear cells (PBMCs), taken at baseline. The receptors were sampled from a human donor with classical Hodgkin lymphoma.

This chain uses TRBV6-6 with TRBJ1-5, with D uncertain. Germline-derived CDR1 and CDR2 are MNHNY and SVGAGI (reference sequence). CDR3 size: 14 residues. The V gene lost 5 bases and the J gene lost 0 bases, with 8 bases spanning the gap. CDR3 DNA: TGTGCCAGCAGTGCCCAGGATAGCAATCAGCCCCAGCATTTT. Protein: CASSAQDSNQPQHF.

The chain combines TRBV6-6 with TRBJ1-5; D is uncertain. V was shortened by 5 bases and J by 5 bases, with 16 bases between the two germline ends. This CDR3 is built from 15 residues. Germline values: CDR1 MNHNY, CDR2 SVGAGI (reference sequence). DNA for the CDR3: TGTGCCAGCAGTCTCGGACCCCTCTGGGATCAGCCCCAGCATTTT. This encodes CASSLGPLWDQPQHF.

This chain uses TRBV7-8 with TRBJ2-7; 9 nucleotides align to TRBD2. The CDR3 runs 14 residues. Trimming cost V 3 bases and J 6 bases; bases outside gene matches: 6. The germline V gene encodes CDR1 SGHVS and CDR2 FQNEAQ. CDR3 sequence (DNA): TGTGCCAGCAGCTTTACGGGACTAGCAGGCGAGCAGTACTTC. Protein sequence: CASSFTGLAGEQYF.

V and J are TRBV4-1 and TRBJ2-6, with D perhaps TRBD1 (6 bases). V was trimmed by 0 bases and J by 0 bases, leaving 18 bases between them. The germline V gene has CDR1 MGHRA and CDR2 YSYEKL. The CDR3 consists of 20 residues. Here the CDR3 reads CASSQDHVRGSFSGANVLTF. The CDR3 coding sequence is TGCGCCAGCAGCCAAGATCACGTCAGGGGATCCTTCTCTGGGGCCAACGTCCTGACTTTC.

The CDR3 DNA reads as TGTGCCAGCAGAGGGGCGTCGTGGAGGGAAAAACTGTTTTTT. Its translation: CASRGASWREKLFF. V gene TRBV6-5 combines with J gene TRBJ1-4, with D possibly TRBD1 on 5 matching bases. The V end was cut by 6 bases, the J end by 8 bases, with 16 bases between. Germline V gene sequence: CDR1 MNHEY, CDR2 SVGAGI. This CDR3 is built from 14 residues.

J is TRBJ2-7 and V is TRBV19, with 10 nucleotides matching TRBD1. J gave up 6 bases and V 4 bases, and 6 bases lay outside the gene matches. Germline assignment: CDR1 LNHDA and CDR2 SQIVND (reference sequence). The CDR3 has 14 amino acids. The CDR3 sequence is CASSRQGAVLEQYF. DNA for the CDR3: TGTGCCAGTAGTAGACAGGGGGCGGTTCTCGAGCAGTACTTC.

This sequence joins TRBV5-1 and TRBJ2-1; no reliable D call. The CDR3 is made up of 16 amino acids. Germline assignment: CDR1 SGHRS and CDR2 YFSETQ. V was clipped by 4 bases and J by 6 bases, with 20 bases between them. The CDR3 loop reads CASSRQGEVGVNEQFF. The CDR3 nucleotides are TGCGCCAGCAGCCGCCAAGGAGAGGTAGGAGTCAATGAGCAGTTCTTC. Filled out from reference TRBV5-1 and TRBJ2-1, the complete variable domain reads KAGVTQTPRYLIKTRGQQVTLSCSPISGHRSVSWYQQTPGQGLQFLFEYFSETQRNKGNFPGRFSGRQFSNSRSEMNVSTLELGDSALYLCASSRQGEVGVNEQFFGPGTRLTVL.

V is TRBV27 and J is TRBJ2-7, with D perhaps TRBD1 (6 bases). V was trimmed by 6 bases and J by 5 bases, leaving 26 bases between them. The germline V gene encodes CDR1 MNHEY and CDR2 SMNVEV (reference sequence). This CDR3 comprises 17 residues. This CDR3 is CASRLDCPRGNLDEQYV. DNA of the CDR3: TGTGCCAGCAGACTAGATTGCCCCAGGGGAAACCTGGACGAGCAGTACGTC.

The chain combines TRBV10-2 with TRBJ2-1; possibly TRBD2 for D (6 bases). The CDR3 runs 15 residues. Germline V gene lookup returns CDR1 WSHSY and CDR2 SAAADI. The germline V and J ends were trimmed by 6 bases and 1 base, with 13 bases remaining between them. DNA of the CDR3: TGCGCCAGCAGGCCGGGACTGGAATCCTACAATGAGCAGTTCTTC. Translation gives CASRPGLESYNEQFF.

The chain uses TRBV6-5 and TRBJ1-2, with D maybe TRBD1 (6 bases). In germline, CDR1 is MNHEY, CDR2 SVGAGI. Trimming removed 0 bases from V and 4 bases from J, with 15 bases in between. CDR3 size: 16 residues. In nucleotides, the CDR3 is TGTGCCAGCAGTTACTCGGGGGCACGGGGAGGCTATGGCTACACCTTC. Amino acids: CASSYSGARGGYGYTF.

This clone was recorded many times. The rearrangement links TRBV5-1 to TRBJ2-3; 16 bases line up with TRBD2. The V gene end was trimmed by 5 bases and the J gene end by 4 bases; junction bases not matched to a gene: 7. Germline V gene data show CDR1 as SGHRS and CDR2 as YFSETQ. The CDR3 has 17 residues. CDR3 sequence: CASRAGLAGGPSDTQYF. CDR3 coding DNA: TGCGCCAGCAGGGCGGGACTAGCGGGAGGGCCCTCAGATACGCAGTATTTT.

V gene TRBV5-4 combines with J gene TRBJ1-2, with D perhaps TRBD1 (6 bases). Germline lookup yields CDR1 SGHNT and CDR2 YYREEE (reference sequence). CDR3 length equals 14 residues. Trimming cost V 3 bases and J 4 bases, with 13 bases left between them. CDR3 sequence (DNA): TGTGCCAGCAGCTCTATTACAGGGTTCTATGGCTACACCTTC. Translation gives CASSSITGFYGYTF.

V gene TRBV27 combines with J gene TRBJ1-2; D is unclear. V was trimmed by 3 bases and J by 0 bases, leaving 11 bases between them. Germline CDR1 and CDR2: MNHEY and SMNVEV (reference sequence). This CDR3 has 15 amino acids. CDR3 bases: TGTGCCAGCAGTTTCGCTACTTCGCCTAACTATGGCTACACCTTC. Its protein is CASSFATSPNYGYTF.

The chain employs TRBV11-2 and TRBJ2-3, with D unresolved. CDR3 size: 15 residues. In germline, CDR1 is SGHAT, CDR2 FQNNGV. V was cut by 0 bases and J by 2 bases, with 9 bases left in between. The DNA of the CDR3 is TGTGCCAGCAGCTTAGAGCCCTCACACACAGATACGCAGTATTTT. This gives the protein CASSLEPSHTDTQYF.

This chain links TRBV29-1 with TRBJ2-1; TRBD2 matches 11 bases. This CDR3 is 18 amino acids long. CDR1 is SQVTM and CDR2 is ANQGSEA in the germline V gene. J gave up 4 bases and V 0 bases, and 11 bases lay outside the gene matches. The CDR3 protein is CSVEDTDLRLAGYNEQFF. The DNA for the CDR3 is TGCAGCGTTGAAGACACAGATTTAAGACTAGCGGGATACAATGAGCAGTTCTTC.

This CDR3 reads CASSTGPYNEQFF. In DNA form, the CDR3 reads TGTGCCAGCAGCACGGGACCTTACAATGAGCAGTTCTTC. The V and J genes are TRBV9 and TRBJ2-1, with D perhaps given as TRBD1 or TRBD2 (5 bases each). The CDR3 sequence is 13 residues long. V lost 4 bases to trimming and J lost 4 bases, with 9 bases between them. Germline CDR1 and CDR2: SGDLS and YYNGEE.

The chain uses TRBV7-2 and TRBJ2-7; 10 bases map to TRBD2. V lost 1 base to trimming and J lost 3 bases; unmatched junction nucleotides: 9. The CDR3 is 17 amino acids. Germline V CDR1 and CDR2: SGHTA, FQGNSA. The CDR3 protein is CASSLEGVGTSDYEQYV. As DNA, the CDR3 is TGTGCCAGCAGCTTAGAGGGGGTAGGGACTAGCGACTACGAGCAGTACGTC.